The clone carrying this TCR beta chain was observed a few times. Antigen specificity is unknown. This sample was included in a study of identical twins. J gave up 8 bases and V 5 bases, and 6 bases lay outside the gene matches. The CDR3 extends over 14 amino acids. Germline V gives CDR1 MNHEY, CDR2 SVGEGT. The study, taken as a whole, reports: Abundant cord blood beta clonotypes carried fewer insertions; memory repertoires showed none. Without tracking the same donors, conclusions rested on cross-sectional statistical analysis. Potential partial confounding of zero-insertion analyses by invariant MAIT and iNKT cells was noted.

cDNA carried unique molecular identifiers, and a universal primer site was added by template switching. TCRdb reprocessed the 5' RACE reads via MiXCR and lists one record per CDR3 protein. Seen here are approximately 300,000 distinct CDR3 sequences, roughly 9.7% observed once, and the top ten hold 5.5% to 9%. This same sample was also part of a study on yellow fever vaccine responses in identical twins.

The source of this sequence is a woman under 30 in good health. Specimen: CD8+ T cells sorted from blood. J is TRBJ1-4 and V is TRBV6-2 or TRBV6-3, with 9 bases lining up with TRBD1. The CDR3 nucleotides read TGTGCCAGCAGTACCGGGACAGGGTACGAAAAACTGTTTTTT. As protein: CASSTGTGYEKLFF.